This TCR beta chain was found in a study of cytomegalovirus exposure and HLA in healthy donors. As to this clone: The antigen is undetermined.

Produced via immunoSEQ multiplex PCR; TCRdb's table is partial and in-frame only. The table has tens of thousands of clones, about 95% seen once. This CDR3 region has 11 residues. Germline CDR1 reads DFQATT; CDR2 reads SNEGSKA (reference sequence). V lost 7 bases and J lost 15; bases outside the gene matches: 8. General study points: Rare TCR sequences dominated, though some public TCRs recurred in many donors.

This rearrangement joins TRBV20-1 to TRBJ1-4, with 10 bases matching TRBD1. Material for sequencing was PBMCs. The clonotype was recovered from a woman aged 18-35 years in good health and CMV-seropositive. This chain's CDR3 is CSGGDRGGMFF. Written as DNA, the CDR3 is TGCAGTGGCGGGGACAGGGGAGGGATGTTTTTT.